Below are 5 T cell receptor beta chains sequenced from a single sample in a study of shared clonotypes between healthy human individuals. This table comes from immunoSEQ multiplex PCR, and its TCRdb copy is limited to in-frame clones, with some not included. The table shows around 700,000 clones, with around 72% occurring only once. Sequencing was done on a sample of memory CD4+ T cells sorted from blood. Subset reported: CD45RA-negative fraction. All receptors come from a woman younger than 45 in good health.

This clone came up a few times. This rearrangement joins TRBV29-1 to TRBJ1-5; a possible D gene is TRBD1 (6 bases). V lost 7 bases, J lost 4 bases, and 14 bases lay in between. From germline, CDR1 is SQVTM and CDR2 ANQGSEA. This CDR3 spans 13 amino acids. The CDR3: CSASQGGNQPQHF. In DNA, the CDR3 is TGCAGCGCATCACAGGGAGGGAATCAGCCCCAGCATTTT. Looking up the rest from reference TRBV29-1 and TRBJ1-5 gives the full variable domain: SAVISQKPSRDICQRGTSLTIQCQVDSQVTMMFWYRQQPGQSLTLIATANQGSEATYESGFVIDKFPISRPNLTFSTLTVSNMSPEDSSIYLCSASQGGNQPQHFGDGTRLSIL.

This chain links TRBV30 with TRBJ2-7; TRBD2 might be the D (6 bases). Per germline, CDR1 GTSNPN and CDR2 SVGIG (reference sequence). The CDR3 has 11 residues. V dropped 3 bases and J dropped 7 bases, with 10 bases sitting between them. The CDR3 DNA reads TGTGCCTGGAGCCCCCGGGGGGAGCAGTACTTC. Translation gives CAWSPRGEQYF.

V gene TRBV6-5 combines with J gene TRBJ1-1, with a possible D match to TRBD1 (5 bases). This CDR3 has 15 amino acids. Germline CDR1 is MNHEY and CDR2 is SVGAGI. V lost 6 bases, J lost 2 bases, and 16 bases lay in between. Written as DNA, the CDR3 is TGTGCCAGCAGCTCCTTATGGGGCTCAAACACTGAAGCTTTCTTT. This sequence encodes CASSSLWGSNTEAFF.

V is TRBV19 and J is TRBJ2-7; 13 nucleotides match TRBD2. Germline CDR1 is LNHDA and CDR2 is SQIVND (reference sequence). J lost 3 bases, V lost 5 bases, and 4 bases had no gene match. The CDR3 length is 15 residues. The CDR3 nucleotides are TGTGCCAGTAGTTCACTAGCGGGAGGGTACTACGAGCAGTACTTC. Its translation: CASSSLAGGYYEQYF. Looking up the rest from reference TRBV19 and TRBJ2-7 gives the full variable domain: DGGITQSPKYLFRKEGQNVTLSCEQNLNHDAMYWYRQDPGQGLRLIYYSQIVNDFQKGDIAEGYSVSREKKESFPLTVTSAQKNPTAFYLCASSSLAGGYYEQYFGPGTRLTVT.

V usage is TRBV6-1 and J usage is TRBJ2-3; the D gene is possibly TRBD2 (5 bases). This CDR3 spans 11 amino acids. V was pared by 7 bases and J by 6 bases, with 8 bases between. Germline CDR1 reads MNHNS; CDR2 reads SASEGT. CDR3 in DNA: TGTGCCAGCACGGGCGGGGATACGCAGTATTTT. This translates into CASTGGDTQYF.